The source of this T cell receptor beta chain is a study of a mutant IDH1 vaccine in newly diagnosed glioma. Study details: The treated population exhibited a male proportion of roughly 62%, a female proportion of about 38%, and a mean age of roughly 41 years. The study's findings and limits: Seemingly, pseudoprogression had no relation to changes in the top peripheral T cell clonotypes.

This sample's time point: week 35, safety follow-up. Vaccination used 300 ug of mutant IDH1 20-mer peptide per dose, with topical imiquimod. The repertoire was sequenced with immunoSEQ multiplex PCR; TCRdb's copy has only in-frame clones and lacks some. The sample lists about 50,000 clones, 80% to 95% seen once, with less than 2.5% in the top ten. As concerns this clone: Its antigen remains unidentified.

CDR3 length equals 19 residues. The source was PBMCs, collected from a glioma patient whose treatment included an IDH1 peptide vaccine. This receptor was obtained from a man over 45 with glioma. The chain carries TRBV21-1 and TRBJ2-1. TRBV21-1 is a recognized pseudogene. The CDR3 DNA reads TGTGCCAGCAGCAAAGTGGGGGGGACAGCGAGTACATCCTACAATGAGCAGTTCTTC. It yields the protein CASSKVGGTASTSYNEQFF.